Below are 16 T cell receptor beta chains sequenced from a single sample in a study of blood T cell repertoires in COVID-19 (dated by TCRdb to the early 2020s). Libraries came from the immunoSEQ multiplex PCR assay. In TCRdb, the immuneACCESS table is reduced to in-frame sequences with V and J assigned. These tables do not hold every clone; where another copy was compared, an unresolved V gene accounts for under half, and the others remain unexplained. This sample comprises 150,000 to 200,000 clones, 88% of them detected only once. The ten largest clones take up approximately 4% of the sample. Sequenced input: peripheral blood. The source is a human donor in a cohort sampled during active COVID-19.

A few counts support this clone. The V and J genes are TRBV28 and TRBJ2-4, with 12 bases that match TRBD2. J was trimmed by 1 base and V by 5 bases; bases with no gene match: 21. Germline V gives CDR1 MDHEN, CDR2 SYDVKM. The CDR3 covers 22 residues. CDR3 nucleotides: TGTGCCAGCAGTCCCAGGGGGGCAGGCCCTAGCGGGAGGGCCGGGGCCAAAAACATTCAGTACTTC. Translation gives CASSPRGAGPSGRAGAKNIQYF.

V is TRBV19 and J is TRBJ1-1, with D possibly matching TRBD1 (6 bases). The V gene's germline CDR1 is LNHDA and CDR2 SQIVND (reference sequence). The CDR3 covers 15 residues. The V gene lost 8 bases and the J gene lost 6 bases, with 22 bases spanning the gap. As DNA, the CDR3 is TGTGCCAGTGCTGTCTCCCATGACAGGATGGCTGAAGCTTTCTTT. Translating gives CASAVSHDRMAEAFF.

The chain combines TRBV27 with TRBJ2-7, with D uncertain. Per germline, CDR1 MNHEY and CDR2 SMNVEV (reference sequence). This CDR3 comprises 16 residues. Deletions cut 6 bases from V and 7 bases from J, with 25 bases between. DNA for the CDR3: TGTGCCAGCAGCCCCAACTTGAGTCGCATGCCTCGGGAGCAGTACTTC. This translates into CASSPNLSRMPREQYF.

The rearrangement joins TRBV5-5 to TRBJ2-2; possibly TRBD1 for D (6 bases). Germline values: CDR1 SGHKS, CDR2 YYEKEE (reference sequence). This CDR3 has 15 amino acids. With 6 bases removed from V and 0 bases from J, the gap between germline ends came to 12 bases. The CDR3 loop is CASKEGTTNTGELFF. CDR3 sequence (DNA): TGTGCCAGCAAAGAGGGGACAACGAACACCGGGGAGCTGTTTTTT.

This clone was seen only a few times. The J gene is TRBJ1-2, the V gene TRBV3-1 (or the pseudogene TRBV3-2), with D unresolved. The germline CDR1 and CDR2 sequences are LGHDT and YNNKEL (reference sequence). The CDR3 loop spans 15 amino acids. Trimming left V 3 bases short and J 6 bases short, with 17 bases between. CDR3 in amino acids: CASSHRDLGGNGYTF. The CDR3 nucleotides are TGTGCCAGCAGCCACCGAGACTTGGGAGGGAATGGCTACACCTTC.

V usage is TRBV4-1 and J usage is TRBJ1-5; D ambiguous. The germline V gene has CDR1 MGHRA and CDR2 YSYEKL. The CDR3 consists of 13 residues. V was clipped by 3 bases and J by 7 bases, with 10 bases between them. CDR3 DNA: TGCGCCAGCAGCCACGAACTTGTGCAGCCCCAGCATTTT. The encoded protein is CASSHELVQPQHF.

The chain employs TRBV29-1 and TRBJ1-1; maybe TRBD1 (6 bases). Germline V gene lookup returns CDR1 SQVTM and CDR2 ANQGSEA. The V gene lost 2 bases and the J gene lost 0 bases, with 7 bases spanning the gap. The CDR3 totals 13 residues. As DNA, the CDR3 is TGCAGCGTTGAACAGGGGATGAACACTGAAGCTTTCTTT. This sequence encodes CSVEQGMNTEAFF.

The CDR3 is CASSQRGMDEKLFF. CDR3 DNA sequence: TGTGCCAGCAGCCAAAGGGGTATGGATGAAAAACTGTTTTTT. The chain has TRBV3-1 (or the pseudogene TRBV3-2) and TRBJ1-4, with a weak D call TRBD1 (5 bases). V was cut by 2 bases and J by 6 bases, with 10 bases left in between. The CDR3 length is 14 residues. Per the germline V gene, CDR1 is LGHDT and CDR2 is YNNKEL (reference sequence).

The chain joins TRBV6-2 or TRBV6-3 to TRBJ2-1, with 13 bases identical to TRBD2. J lost 7 bases, V lost 5 bases, and 5 bases had no gene match. CDR1 and CDR2 (germline): MNHEY, SVGEGT. The CDR3 totals 15 residues. The CDR3 sequence is CASSTTTSGGNEQFF. As DNA, the CDR3 is TGTGCCAGCAGTACGACGACTAGCGGGGGGAATGAGCAGTTCTTC.

This clone occurred once. The chain joins TRBV7-8 to TRBJ2-2, with 10 bases matching TRBD2. The J segment lost 8 bases and the V segment lost 1 base, leaving 7 bases of the junction unmatched. The germline V gene encodes CDR1 SGHVS and CDR2 FQNEAQ. The CDR3 consists of 16 residues. CDR3 region: CASSLGTSGSTGELFF. Here the CDR3 DNA reads TGTGCCAGCAGCTTAGGGACTAGCGGATCCACAGGGGAGCTGTTTTTT.

The chain joins TRBV14 to TRBJ2-7; 11 positions match TRBD1. After removal of 4 bases from V and 4 bases from J, the junction contained 9 bases not matched to a gene. This CDR3 contains 16 residues. The germline V gene encodes CDR1 SGHDN and CDR2 FVKESK. The CDR3 spells CASSPRTGGLEYEQYF. CDR3 bases: TGTGCCAGCAGCCCCCGGACAGGGGGCTTAGAGTACGAGCAGTACTTC.

This sequence joins TRBV18 and TRBJ2-7; weak D call: TRBD2 (5 bases). The CDR3 sequence is 14 residues long. The V gene lost 2 bases and the J gene lost 1 base, with 9 bases spanning the gap. In germline, CDR1 is KGHSH, CDR2 LQKENI. CDR3 region: CASSPSRGSYEQYF. The CDR3 DNA reads TGTGCCAGCTCACCAAGTCGGGGATCCTACGAGCAGTACTTC.

This sequence joins TRBV9 and TRBJ2-7; weak D call: TRBD2 (6 bases). This CDR3 is 15 amino acids long. The germline V and J ends were trimmed by 0 bases and 2 bases, with 12 bases remaining between them. Germline CDR1 and CDR2: SGDLS and YYNGEE. The CDR3 coding sequence is TGTGCCAGCAGCGTAGGAACGGGAGCTACCTACGAGCAGTACTTC. Amino acids: CASSVGTGATYEQYF.

V usage is TRBV6-2 or TRBV6-3 and J usage is TRBJ2-7; D is perhaps TRBD1 (5 bases). V dropped 3 bases and J dropped 0 bases, with 9 bases sitting between them. The CDR3 runs to 14 residues. Germline CDR1 MNHEY, CDR2 SVGEGT. The CDR3 here is CASSYGALSYEQYF. CDR3 nucleotides: TGTGCCAGCAGTTATGGGGCCCTCTCCTACGAGCAGTACTTC.

The chain recombines TRBV27 with TRBJ1-1, with 7 bases aligning to TRBD1. J gave up 1 base and V 5 bases, and 10 bases lay outside the gene matches. Per germline, CDR1 MNHEY and CDR2 SMNVEV (reference sequence). The CDR3 length is 16 residues. CDR3 sequence (DNA): TGTGCCAGCAGTCCGGAACCGGGACAGACGAACACTGAAGCTTTCTTT. Amino acids: CASSPEPGQTNTEAFF.

This chain joins TRBV9 and TRBJ2-1; 12 bases are a match to TRBD2. Germline V CDR1 and CDR2: SGDLS, YYNGEE. With 4 bases clipped from V and 7 bases from J, the junction kept 6 bases outside the gene matches. The CDR3 has 15 residues. This CDR3 reads CASSLQTSGRNEQFF. CDR3 nucleotide sequence: TGTGCCAGCAGCTTACAGACTAGCGGGAGAAATGAGCAGTTCTTC.